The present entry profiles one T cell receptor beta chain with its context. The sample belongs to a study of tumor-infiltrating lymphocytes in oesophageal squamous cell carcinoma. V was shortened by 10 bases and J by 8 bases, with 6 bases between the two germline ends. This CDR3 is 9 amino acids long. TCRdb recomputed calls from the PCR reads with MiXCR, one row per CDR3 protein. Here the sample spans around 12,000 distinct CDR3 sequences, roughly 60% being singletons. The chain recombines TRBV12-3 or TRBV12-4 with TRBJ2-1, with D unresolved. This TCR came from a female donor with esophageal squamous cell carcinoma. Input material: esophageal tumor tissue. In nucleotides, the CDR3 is TGTGCCACTAAAGATGAGCAGTTCTTC. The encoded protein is CATKDEQFF.